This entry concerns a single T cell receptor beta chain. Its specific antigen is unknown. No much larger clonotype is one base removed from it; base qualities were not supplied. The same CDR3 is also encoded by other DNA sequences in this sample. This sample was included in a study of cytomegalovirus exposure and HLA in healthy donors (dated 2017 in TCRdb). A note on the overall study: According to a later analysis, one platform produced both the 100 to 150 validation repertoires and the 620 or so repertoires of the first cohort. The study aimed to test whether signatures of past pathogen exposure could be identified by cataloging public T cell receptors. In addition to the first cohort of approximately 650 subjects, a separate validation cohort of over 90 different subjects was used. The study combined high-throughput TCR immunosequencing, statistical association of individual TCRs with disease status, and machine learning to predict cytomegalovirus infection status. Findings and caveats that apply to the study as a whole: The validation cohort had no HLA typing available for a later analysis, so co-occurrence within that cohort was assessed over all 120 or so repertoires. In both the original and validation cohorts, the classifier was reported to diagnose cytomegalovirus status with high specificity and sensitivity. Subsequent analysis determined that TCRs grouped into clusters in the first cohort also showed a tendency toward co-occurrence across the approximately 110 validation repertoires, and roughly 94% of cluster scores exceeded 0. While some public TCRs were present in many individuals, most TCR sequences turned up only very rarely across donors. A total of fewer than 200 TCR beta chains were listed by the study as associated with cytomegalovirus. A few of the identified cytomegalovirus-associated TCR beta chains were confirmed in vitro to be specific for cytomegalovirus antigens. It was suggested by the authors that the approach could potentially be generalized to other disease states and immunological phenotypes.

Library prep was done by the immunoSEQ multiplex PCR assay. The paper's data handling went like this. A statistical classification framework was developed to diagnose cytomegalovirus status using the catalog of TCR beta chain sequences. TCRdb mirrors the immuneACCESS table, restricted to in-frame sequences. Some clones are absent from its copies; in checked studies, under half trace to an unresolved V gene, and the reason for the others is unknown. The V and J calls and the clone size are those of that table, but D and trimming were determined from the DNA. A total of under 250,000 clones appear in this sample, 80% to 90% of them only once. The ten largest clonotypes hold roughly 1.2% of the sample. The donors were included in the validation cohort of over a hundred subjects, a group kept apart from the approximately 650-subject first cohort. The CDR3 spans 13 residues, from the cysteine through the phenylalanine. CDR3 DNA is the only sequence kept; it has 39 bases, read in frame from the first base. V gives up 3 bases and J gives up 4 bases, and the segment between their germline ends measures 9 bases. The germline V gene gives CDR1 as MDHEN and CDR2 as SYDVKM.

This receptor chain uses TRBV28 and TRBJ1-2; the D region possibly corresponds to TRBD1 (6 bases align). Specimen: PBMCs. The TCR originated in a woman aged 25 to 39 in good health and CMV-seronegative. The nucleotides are TGTGCCAGCAGTTTGACAGGATCCTATGGCTACACCTTC. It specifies CASSLTGSYGYTF.